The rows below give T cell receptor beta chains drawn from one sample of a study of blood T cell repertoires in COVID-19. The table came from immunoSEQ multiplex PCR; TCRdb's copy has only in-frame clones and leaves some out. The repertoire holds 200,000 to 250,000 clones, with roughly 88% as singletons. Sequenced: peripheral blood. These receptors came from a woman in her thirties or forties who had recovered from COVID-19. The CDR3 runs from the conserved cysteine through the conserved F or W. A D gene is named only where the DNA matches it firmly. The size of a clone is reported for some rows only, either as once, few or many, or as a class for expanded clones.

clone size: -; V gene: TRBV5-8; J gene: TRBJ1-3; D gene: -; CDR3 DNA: TGTGCCAGCAGCTTGGTCGGGTTTAACTCTGGAAACACCATATATTTT; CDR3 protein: CASSLVGFNSGNTIYF
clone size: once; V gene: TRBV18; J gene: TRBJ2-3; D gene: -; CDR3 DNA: TGTGCCAGCTCACCAACCCTTGCCAGGCTCACAGATACGCAGTATTTT; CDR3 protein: CASSPTLARLTDTQYF
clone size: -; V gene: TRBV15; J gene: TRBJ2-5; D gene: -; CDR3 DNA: TGTGCCACCAGCAGAGACGTCAGCCAAGAGACCCAGTACTTC; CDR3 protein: CATSRDVSQETQYF
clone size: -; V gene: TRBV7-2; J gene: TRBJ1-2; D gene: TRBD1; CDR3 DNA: TGTGCCAGCAGCTTAAGTTTGGGTCAGGGGGACTATGGCTACACCTTC; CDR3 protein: CASSLSLGQGDYGYTF
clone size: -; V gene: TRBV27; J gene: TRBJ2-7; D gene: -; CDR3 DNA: TGTGCCAGCAGTTTAAAGGAGGACTCAGAGCAGTACTTC; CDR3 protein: CASSLKEDSEQYF
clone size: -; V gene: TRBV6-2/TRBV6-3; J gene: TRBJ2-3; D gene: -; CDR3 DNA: TGTGCCAGCAGTGGAGACAGGAGCACAGATACGCAGTATTTT; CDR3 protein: CASSGDRSTDTQYF
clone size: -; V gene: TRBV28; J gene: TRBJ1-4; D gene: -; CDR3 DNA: TGTGCCAGCACCCGGGGGGCATTTGGAGAAAAACTGTTTTTT; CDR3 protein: CASTRGAFGEKLFF
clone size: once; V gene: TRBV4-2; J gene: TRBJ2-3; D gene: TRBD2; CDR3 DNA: TGTGCCAGCAGCGCCCGGACTAGCGGGACTAGCACAGATACGCAGTATTTT; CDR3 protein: CASSARTSGTSTDTQYF
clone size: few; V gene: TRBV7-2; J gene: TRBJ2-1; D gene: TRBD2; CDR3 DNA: TGTGCCAGCAGCCTGACTAGCGGGGGCTACAATGAGCAGTTCTTC; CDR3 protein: CASSLTSGGYNEQFF
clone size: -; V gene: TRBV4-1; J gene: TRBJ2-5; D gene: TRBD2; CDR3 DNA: TGCGCCAGCAGCCGGGAACTAGCGAACCTAGAGACCCAGTACTTC; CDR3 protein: CASSRELANLETQYF
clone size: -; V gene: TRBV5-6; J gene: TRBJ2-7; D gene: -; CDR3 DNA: TGTGCCAGCAGCTTGGTAGACAGGCGTAACTACGAGCAGTACTTC; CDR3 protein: CASSLVDRRNYEQYF
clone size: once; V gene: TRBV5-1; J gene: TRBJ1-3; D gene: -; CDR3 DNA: TGCGCCAGCAGTGTGGGGGGACCAGGTGGAAACACCATATATTTT; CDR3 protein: CASSVGGPGGNTIYF
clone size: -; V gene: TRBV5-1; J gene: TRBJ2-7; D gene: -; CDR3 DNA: TGCGCCAGCAGCTCGGAGGTGCACGAGCAGTACTTC; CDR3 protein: CASSSEVHEQYF
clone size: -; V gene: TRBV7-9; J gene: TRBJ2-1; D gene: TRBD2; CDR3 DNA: TGTGCCAGCAGCCCCCGTTTAAGAGCGGGGTCCTACAATGAGCAGTTCTTC; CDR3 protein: CASSPRLRAGSYNEQFF
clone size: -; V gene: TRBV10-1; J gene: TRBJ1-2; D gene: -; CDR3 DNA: TGCGCCAGCCCAGTGATCGAGGGGGACTATGGCTACACCTTC; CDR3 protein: CASPVIEGDYGYTF
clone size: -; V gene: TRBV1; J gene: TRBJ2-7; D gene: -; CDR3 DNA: TGCACCAGCAGCCTATTCGGGCTAGCGGGAGCCCTCTCCTACGAGCAGTACTTC; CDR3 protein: CTSSLFGLAGALSYEQYF
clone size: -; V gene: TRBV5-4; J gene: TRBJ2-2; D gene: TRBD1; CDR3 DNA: TGTGCCAGCAGCGGGGGACAGACCGGAAATCTGAACACCGGGGAGCTGTTTTTT; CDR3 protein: CASSGGQTGNLNTGELFF
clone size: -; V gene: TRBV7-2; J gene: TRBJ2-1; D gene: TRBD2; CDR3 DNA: TGTGCCAGCAGCTTGGACCTAGCGGGAGGCAATGAGCAGTTCTTC; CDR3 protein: CASSLDLAGGNEQFF
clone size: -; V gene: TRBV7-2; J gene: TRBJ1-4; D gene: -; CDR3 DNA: TGTGCCAGCAGCTTAGGGGGGGCCGGGGGGGAAAAACTGTTTTTT; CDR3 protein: CASSLGGAGGEKLFF
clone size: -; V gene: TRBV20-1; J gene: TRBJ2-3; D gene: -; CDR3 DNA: TGCAGTGGCTCTAGCTCAGATACGCAGTATTTT; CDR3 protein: CSGSSSDTQYF
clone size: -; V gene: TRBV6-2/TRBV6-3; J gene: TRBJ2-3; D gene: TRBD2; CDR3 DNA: TGTGCCAGCAGTTACTCGCGGGAGAACCCCACAGATACGCAGTATTTT; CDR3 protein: CASSYSRENPTDTQYF
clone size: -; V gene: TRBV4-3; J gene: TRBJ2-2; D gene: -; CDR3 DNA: TGCGCCAGCAGCCAAGTTCCGTCCTCGAACACCGGGGAGCTGTTTTTT; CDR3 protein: CASSQVPSSNTGELFF
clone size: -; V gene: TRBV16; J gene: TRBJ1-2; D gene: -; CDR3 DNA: TGTGCCAGCAGCCAACGAAACGGACAGTCTCCAAACTATGGCTACACCTTC; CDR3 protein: CASSQRNGQSPNYGYTF
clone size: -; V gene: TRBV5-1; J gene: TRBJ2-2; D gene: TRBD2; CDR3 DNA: TGCGCCACCGCGAGGACCGGACTAGCGGGAGGGTACACCGGGGAGCTGTTTTTT; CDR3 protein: CATARTGLAGGYTGELFF
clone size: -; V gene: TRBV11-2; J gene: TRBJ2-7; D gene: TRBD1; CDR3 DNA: TGTGCCAGCAGCCCCATTTTCTTCACAGGGGCCCCCTACGAGCAGTACTTC; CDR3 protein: CASSPIFFTGAPYEQYF
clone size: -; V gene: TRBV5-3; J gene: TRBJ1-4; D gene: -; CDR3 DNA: TGTGCCAGAAGCACACCCCTGAATGAAAAACTGTTTTTT; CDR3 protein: CARSTPLNEKLFF
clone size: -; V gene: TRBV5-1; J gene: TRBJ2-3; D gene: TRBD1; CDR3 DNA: TGCGCCAGCAGCTTTGGACAGGGCACAGATACGCAGTATTTT; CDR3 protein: CASSFGQGTDTQYF
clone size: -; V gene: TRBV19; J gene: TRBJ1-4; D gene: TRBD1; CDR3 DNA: TGTGCCAGTACCTCCGGGACAGGGCTTTTAAGTGAAAAACTGTTTTTT; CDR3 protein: CASTSGTGLLSEKLFF
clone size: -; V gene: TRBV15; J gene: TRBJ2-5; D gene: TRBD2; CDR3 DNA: TGTGCCACCAGCAGAGTCCGAGCGGGGGGGAAAGAGACCCAGTACTTC; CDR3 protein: CATSRVRAGGKETQYF
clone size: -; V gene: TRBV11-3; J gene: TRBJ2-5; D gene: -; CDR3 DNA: TGTGCCAGCAGCTTCGGACGGGTCCAGGGTCAAGAGACCCAGTACTTC; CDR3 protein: CASSFGRVQGQETQYF
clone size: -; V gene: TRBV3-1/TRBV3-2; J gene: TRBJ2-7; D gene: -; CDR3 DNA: TGTGCCAGCAGCCCTAGGGCGGGGTCCTACGAGCAGTACTTC; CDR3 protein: CASSPRAGSYEQYF
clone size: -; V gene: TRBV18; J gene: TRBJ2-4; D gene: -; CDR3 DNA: TGTGCCAGCTCACGGCCTCGGGGGACTGTTACCCAAAACATTCAGTACTTC; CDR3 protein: CASSRPRGTVTQNIQYF
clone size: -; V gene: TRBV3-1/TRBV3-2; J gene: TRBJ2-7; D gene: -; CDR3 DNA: TGTGCCAGCAGGCAGGGTTCAGGGACCTACGAGCAGTACTTC; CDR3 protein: CASRQGSGTYEQYF
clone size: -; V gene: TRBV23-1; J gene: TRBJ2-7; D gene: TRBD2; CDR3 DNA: TGCGCCAGCAGCCTCTCCCGGACTAGCGGGAGGGCCAGGCAGTACTTC; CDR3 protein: CASSLSRTSGRARQYF
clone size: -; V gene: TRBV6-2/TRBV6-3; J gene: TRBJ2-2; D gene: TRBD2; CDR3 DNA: TGTGCCAGCAGACCTAGCGGGAGGGGAACCGGGGAGCTGTTTTTT; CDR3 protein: CASRPSGRGTGELFF
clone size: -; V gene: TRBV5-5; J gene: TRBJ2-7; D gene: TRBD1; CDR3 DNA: TGTGCCAGCAGCTTTGGGGACAGCTACGAGCAGTACTTC; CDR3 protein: CASSFGDSYEQYF
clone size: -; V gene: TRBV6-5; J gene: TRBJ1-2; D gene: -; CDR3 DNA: TGTGCCAGCAGTCCGTACGGACTAGGCTACACCTTC; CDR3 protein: CASSPYGLGYTF
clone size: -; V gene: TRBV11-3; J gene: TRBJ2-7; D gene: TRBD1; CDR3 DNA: TGTGCCAGCAGCAGCCGGGACAGGGGTTCCTACGAGCAGTACTTC; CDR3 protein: CASSSRDRGSYEQYF
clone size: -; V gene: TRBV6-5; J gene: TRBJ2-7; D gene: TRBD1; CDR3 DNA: TGTGCCAGCGCTAGGGGCAGGGGGCCCTACGAGCAGTACTTC; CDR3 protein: CASARGRGPYEQYF
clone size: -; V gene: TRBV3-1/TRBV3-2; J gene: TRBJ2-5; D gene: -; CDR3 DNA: TGTGCCAGCAGCCAAGCGGGCCGGAGGGAGACCCAGTACTTC; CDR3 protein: CASSQAGRRETQYF
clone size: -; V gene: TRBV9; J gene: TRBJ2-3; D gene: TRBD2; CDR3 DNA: TGTGCCAGCAGCGTAGGTCTAGCGGGGGGGCCAAGGGATACGCAGTATTTT; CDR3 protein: CASSVGLAGGPRDTQYF
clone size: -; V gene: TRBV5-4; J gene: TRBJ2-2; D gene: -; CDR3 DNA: TGTGCCAGCAGCCCAGAGGGAACAGGGCCGTTAACCGGGGAGCTGTTTTTT; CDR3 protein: CASSPEGTGPLTGELFF
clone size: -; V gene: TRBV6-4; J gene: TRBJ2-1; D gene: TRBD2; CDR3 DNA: TGTGCCAGCAGGCAGCGGGGGGGCCAGGGGCACAATGAGCAGTTCTTC; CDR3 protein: CASRQRGGQGHNEQFF
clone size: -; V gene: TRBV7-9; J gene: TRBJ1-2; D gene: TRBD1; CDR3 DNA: TGTGCCAGCAGCTTATTCACAGGGGATGGCTACACCTTC; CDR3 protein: CASSLFTGDGYTF
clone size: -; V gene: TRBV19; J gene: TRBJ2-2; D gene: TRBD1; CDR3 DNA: TGTGCCAGTAGTATTGGGACAGCACGGTCCGGGGAGCTGTTTTTT; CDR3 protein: CASSIGTARSGELFF
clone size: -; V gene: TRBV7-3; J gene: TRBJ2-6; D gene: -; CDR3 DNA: TGTGCCAGCAGCTTAAGTCCCGGTAGTGGGGCCAACGTCCTGACTTTC; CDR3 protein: CASSLSPGSGANVLTF
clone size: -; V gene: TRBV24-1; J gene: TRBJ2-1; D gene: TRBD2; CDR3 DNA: TGTGCCACCAGTGATTTCACTAGCGGGAGGGATTATGAGCAGTTCTTC; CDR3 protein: CATSDFTSGRDYEQFF
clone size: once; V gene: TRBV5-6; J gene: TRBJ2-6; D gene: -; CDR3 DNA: TGTGCCAGCAGCTTCAGGGGTTCTGGGGCCAACGTCCTGACTTTC; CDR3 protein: CASSFRGSGANVLTF
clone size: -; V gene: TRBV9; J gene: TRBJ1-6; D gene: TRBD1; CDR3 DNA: TGTGCCAGCAGCGTAGGACAGGGGAGTAATTCACCCCTCCACTTT; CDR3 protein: CASSVGQGSNSPLHF